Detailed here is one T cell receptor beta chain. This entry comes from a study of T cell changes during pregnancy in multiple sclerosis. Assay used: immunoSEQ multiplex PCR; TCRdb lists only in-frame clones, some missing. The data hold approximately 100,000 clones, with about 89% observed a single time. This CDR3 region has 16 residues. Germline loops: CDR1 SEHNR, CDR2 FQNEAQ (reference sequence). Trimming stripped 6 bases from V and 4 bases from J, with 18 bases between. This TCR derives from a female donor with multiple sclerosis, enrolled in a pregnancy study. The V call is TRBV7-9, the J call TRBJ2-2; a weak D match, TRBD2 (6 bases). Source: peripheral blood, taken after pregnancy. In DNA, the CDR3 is TGTGCCAGCAGTTTTGGGACTGGTCCGGGCACCGGGGAGCTGTTTTTT. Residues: CASSFGTGPGTGELFF.